The rows below give T cell receptor beta chains drawn from one sample of a study of Graves' ophthalmopathy and Graves' hyperthyroidism. TCRdb reprocessed the multiplex PCR reads via MiXCR and lists one record per CDR3 protein. The table records about 1.1 million distinct CDR3 sequences, less than 45% of them present only once. The sample was peripheral blood or thyroid tissue (not recorded which). The receptor set was obtained from an adult man with Graves' hyperthyroidism. CDR3s include the opening cysteine and the closing phenylalanine or tryptophan. Fields, in order: V gene, D gene, J gene, clone size, CDR3 DNA, CDR3 protein. A D gene is named only where the DNA matches it firmly. The size of a clone is reported for some rows only, either as once, few or many, or as a class for expanded clones.

V gene: TRBV10-3; D gene: NA; J gene: TRBJ1-1; clone size: NA; CDR3 DNA: TGTGCCATCAGTGAGTCCAGAGACTCGAACACTGAAGCTTTCTTT; CDR3 protein: CAISESRDSNTEAFF
V gene: TRBV6-2/TRBV6-3; D gene: NA; J gene: TRBJ1-6; clone size: NA; CDR3 DNA: TGTGCCAGCAGTCACCGGAGGGGTCGTGATTCACCCCTCCACTTT; CDR3 protein: CASSHRRGRDSPLHF
V gene: TRBV7-9; D gene: TRBD1; J gene: TRBJ2-7; clone size: many; CDR3 DNA: TGTGCCAGCGAGGCGGGACAGGTTCTATACGAGCAGTACTTC; CDR3 protein: CASEAGQVLYEQYF
V gene: TRBV5-1; D gene: TRBD1; J gene: TRBJ1-1; clone size: many; CDR3 DNA: TGCGCCAGCAGCTTCAGACAGGGTGGTCCCGGCACTGAAGCTTTCTTT; CDR3 protein: CASSFRQGGPGTEAFF
V gene: TRBV9; D gene: NA; J gene: TRBJ2-7; clone size: NA; CDR3 DNA: TGTGCCAGCAGCGTAGGTGGTGAAGGGCTTTACGAGCAGTACTTC; CDR3 protein: CASSVGGEGLYEQYF
V gene: TRBV7-2; D gene: TRBD1; J gene: TRBJ2-7; clone size: NA; CDR3 DNA: TGTGCCAGCAGCAGTCTGACAGGGGCGAACATCTACGAGCAGTACTTC; CDR3 protein: CASSSLTGANIYEQYF
V gene: TRBV29-1; D gene: NA; J gene: TRBJ1-2; clone size: NA; CDR3 DNA: TGCAGCGTTGATGGGGGGTCATCACCGTACGGCTACACCTTC; CDR3 protein: CSVDGGSSPYGYTF
V gene: TRBV28; D gene: NA; J gene: TRBJ2-7; clone size: NA; CDR3 DNA: TGTGCCAGCAGTTTTCGGGGGATAGGGATAAAACACCCATTC; CDR3 protein: CASSFRGIGIKHPF
V gene: TRBV5-1; D gene: TRBD1; J gene: TRBJ1-5; clone size: NA; CDR3 DNA: TGTGCCAGCAGCTTGGAGGACAGGGGCGATCAGCCCCAGCATTTT; CDR3 protein: CASSLEDRGDQPQHF
V gene: TRBV2; D gene: TRBD2; J gene: TRBJ2-7; clone size: many; CDR3 DNA: TGTGCCAGCACCTTGACTAGCGGGAGCTACGAGCAGTACTTC; CDR3 protein: CASTLTSGSYEQYF
V gene: TRBV29-1; D gene: TRBD1; J gene: TRBJ1-1; clone size: NA; CDR3 DNA: TGCAGCGTCTCGGACAGGGTTGCTGCAGCTTTCTTT; CDR3 protein: CSVSDRVAAAFF
V gene: TRBV20-1; D gene: TRBD1; J gene: TRBJ1-2; clone size: many; CDR3 DNA: TGCAGTGCTAGATCGGACAGGGGTAACTATGGCTACACCTTC; CDR3 protein: CSARSDRGNYGYTF
V gene: TRBV13; D gene: NA; J gene: TRBJ1-6; clone size: many; CDR3 DNA: TGTGCCAGCAGCTTAATGGGCCGGGCATCCAATTCACCCCTCCACTTT; CDR3 protein: CASSLMGRASNSPLHF
V gene: TRBV13; D gene: NA; J gene: TRBJ2-5; clone size: many; CDR3 DNA: TGTGCCAGCAGCCAACATTGGAGGCAGGTAGGGGAGACCCAGTACTTC; CDR3 protein: CASSQHWRQVGETQYF
V gene: TRBV9; D gene: TRBD1; J gene: TRBJ1-1; clone size: many; CDR3 DNA: TGTGCCAGCAGCGTAGGGGGGACAGTTGATGAAGCTTTCTTT; CDR3 protein: CASSVGGTVDEAFF
V gene: TRBV5-1; D gene: TRBD1; J gene: TRBJ2-7; clone size: few; CDR3 DNA: TGCGCCAGCAGCTTGGATGGACAGGGGCTCCACGAGCAGTACTTC; CDR3 protein: CASSLDGQGLHEQYF
V gene: TRBV9; D gene: NA; J gene: TRBJ1-2; clone size: many; CDR3 DNA: TGTGCCAGCAGCGTCGAATCGACAGGATTAATTGCTGGCTACACCTTC; CDR3 protein: CASSVESTGLIAGYTF
V gene: TRBV29-1; D gene: NA; J gene: TRBJ2-7; clone size: many; CDR3 DNA: TGCAGCGTTGAAGATCCGGCAGGGCTCGCCTACGAGCAGTACTTC; CDR3 protein: CSVEDPAGLAYEQYF
V gene: TRBV6-5; D gene: NA; J gene: TRBJ2-5; clone size: few; CDR3 DNA: TGTGCCAGCAGAAACGCGGGGATTCAAGAGACCCAGTACTTC; CDR3 protein: CASRNAGIQETQYF
V gene: TRBV7-8; D gene: NA; J gene: TRBJ2-7; clone size: NA; CDR3 DNA: TGTGCCAGCAGCCGGAAGAGGGGACCCTACGAGCAGTACTTC; CDR3 protein: CASSRKRGPYEQYF
V gene: TRBV2; D gene: NA; J gene: TRBJ1-4; clone size: few; CDR3 DNA: TGTGCCAGCACCGCGGGCCAGATAAATGAAAAACTGTTTTTT; CDR3 protein: CASTAGQINEKLFF
V gene: TRBV7-2; D gene: TRBD1; J gene: TRBJ1-6; clone size: once; CDR3 DNA: TGTGCCAGCAGCTTAACAGGGGGCTCCTATAATTCACCCCTCCACTTT; CDR3 protein: CASSLTGGSYNSPLHF
V gene: TRBV29-1; D gene: TRBD2; J gene: TRBJ2-5; clone size: many; CDR3 DNA: TGCAGCGTTGAATTCATGGGGCTAGCGGGAGGGCCAGTGGTGGAGACCCAGTACTTC; CDR3 protein: CSVEFMGLAGGPVVETQYF
V gene: TRBV11-1; D gene: NA; J gene: TRBJ2-7; clone size: NA; CDR3 DNA: TGTGCCAGCAGCGCACGTAGCGAGCAGTACTTC; CDR3 protein: CASSARSEQYF
V gene: TRBV7-8; D gene: TRBD1; J gene: TRBJ2-2; clone size: many; CDR3 DNA: TGTGCCAGCAGACACCGACAGGGTGGCACCGGGGAGCTGTTTTTT; CDR3 protein: CASRHRQGGTGELFF
V gene: TRBV24-1; D gene: NA; J gene: TRBJ2-5; clone size: many; CDR3 DNA: TGTGCCACCAGTGATTTGTCGGGGACCCAGTACTTC; CDR3 protein: CATSDLSGTQYF
V gene: TRBV29-1; D gene: TRBD1; J gene: TRBJ2-2; clone size: many; CDR3 DNA: TGCAGCGCGAGCTGGACAGGGGCGGCCGGGGAGCTGTTTTTT; CDR3 protein: CSASWTGAAGELFF
V gene: TRBV10-3; D gene: NA; J gene: TRBJ1-6; clone size: NA; CDR3 DNA: TGTGCCATCAGTGTACGGGACATGAATAATTCACCCCTCCACTTT; CDR3 protein: CAISVRDMNNSPLHF
V gene: TRBV7-2; D gene: NA; J gene: TRBJ1-2; clone size: NA; CDR3 DNA: TGTGCCAGCAGCCTACCGAATGGCTACACCTTC; CDR3 protein: CASSLPNGYTF
V gene: TRBV29-1; D gene: NA; J gene: TRBJ1-1; clone size: NA; CDR3 DNA: TGCAGCGCCTCCTGGGGAGTCACTGAAGCTTTCTTT; CDR3 protein: CSASWGVTEAFF
V gene: TRBV12-3/TRBV12-4; D gene: NA; J gene: TRBJ2-5; clone size: NA; CDR3 DNA: TGTGCCGGCAGTTCGCTGGGAGAGACCCAGTACTTC; CDR3 protein: CAGSSLGETQYF
V gene: TRBV15; D gene: TRBD2; J gene: TRBJ2-2; clone size: few; CDR3 DNA: TGTGCCACCAGCAGCCAGCTAGCGGGAGGAACCGGGGAGCTGTTTTTT; CDR3 protein: CATSSQLAGGTGELFF
V gene: TRBV20-1; D gene: TRBD2; J gene: TRBJ2-2; clone size: few; CDR3 DNA: TGCAGTGCTACCGGGGGGGGCCGGGCCGGGGAGCTGTTTTTT; CDR3 protein: CSATGGGRAGELFF
V gene: TRBV24-1; D gene: TRBD1; J gene: TRBJ1-5; clone size: few; CDR3 DNA: TGTGCCACCGGGGGACAGAACAATCAGCCCCAGCATTTT; CDR3 protein: CATGGQNNQPQHF
V gene: TRBV11-2; D gene: NA; J gene: TRBJ2-2; clone size: few; CDR3 DNA: TGTGCCAGCAGCTTATGGTCGTCCCACCTAACCATCGGGGAGCTGTTTTTT; CDR3 protein: CASSLWSSHLTIGELFF
V gene: TRBV6-5; D gene: NA; J gene: TRBJ1-1; clone size: many; CDR3 DNA: TGTGCCAGCAGTGAAGGTGGACAGCCATACACTGAAGCTTTCTTT; CDR3 protein: CASSEGGQPYTEAFF
V gene: TRBV29-1; D gene: TRBD1; J gene: TRBJ1-1; clone size: many; CDR3 DNA: TGCAGCGTTGTAGGCAGGGGGGGATTCGCTGAAGCTTTCTTT; CDR3 protein: CSVVGRGGFAEAFF
V gene: TRBV7-2; D gene: TRBD2; J gene: TRBJ2-7; clone size: few; CDR3 DNA: TGTGCCAGCAGCTTATCAAGCGGGACGAGAGAGCAGTACTTC; CDR3 protein: CASSLSSGTREQYF
V gene: TRBV15; D gene: TRBD1; J gene: TRBJ2-7; clone size: few; CDR3 DNA: TGTGCCACCAGCAGGGACAGGGGTTTAAACTACGAGCAGTACTTC; CDR3 protein: CATSRDRGLNYEQYF
V gene: TRBV5-1; D gene: NA; J gene: TRBJ1-1; clone size: many; CDR3 DNA: TGCGCCAGCAGCCGGGCACAGGGCTCTAGGAACACTGAAGCTTTCTTT; CDR3 protein: CASSRAQGSRNTEAFF
V gene: TRBV20-1; D gene: TRBD1; J gene: TRBJ1-2; clone size: few; CDR3 DNA: TGCAGTGCTAGAGGGCCGGGACAGGCACATAACTATGGCTACACCTTC; CDR3 protein: CSARGPGQAHNYGYTF
V gene: TRBV2; D gene: NA; J gene: TRBJ1-2; clone size: many; CDR3 DNA: TGTGCCAGCCGGGGGGGGGGCTACACCTTC; CDR3 protein: CASRGGGYTF
V gene: TRBV10-3; D gene: NA; J gene: TRBJ1-2; clone size: many; CDR3 DNA: TGTGCCATCAGTGATTCAAGGACACAAGGGCGGCCTAGCTATGGCTACACCTTC; CDR3 protein: CAISDSRTQGRPSYGYTF
V gene: TRBV12-3/TRBV12-4; D gene: NA; J gene: TRBJ1-2; clone size: many; CDR3 DNA: TGTGCCAGCAGTTTAGCGGGTCCCTATGGCTACACCTTC; CDR3 protein: CASSLAGPYGYTF
V gene: TRBV7-2; D gene: TRBD1; J gene: TRBJ1-6; clone size: many; CDR3 DNA: TGTGCCAGCAGCTCAACCCCCGGGACAGCTAAGCGGTTCGGGTCACCCCTCCACTTT; CDR3 protein: CASSSTPGTAKRFGSPLHF
V gene: TRBV10-3; D gene: NA; J gene: TRBJ1-2; clone size: many; CDR3 DNA: TGTGCCATCAGGGACAGTTATGGCTACACCTTC; CDR3 protein: CAIRDSYGYTF
V gene: TRBV12-3/TRBV12-4; D gene: TRBD2; J gene: TRBJ2-7; clone size: NA; CDR3 DNA: TGTGCCAGCAGGGGCGCTAGCGGGACCTACGAGCAGTACTTC; CDR3 protein: CASRGASGTYEQYF
V gene: TRBV10-3; D gene: NA; J gene: TRBJ2-7; clone size: few; CDR3 DNA: TGTGCCACCACAGGGCTGGGTTTACGAGAGCAGTACTTC; CDR3 protein: CATTGLGLREQYF
V gene: TRBV29-1; D gene: NA; J gene: TRBJ2-3; clone size: NA; CDR3 DNA: TGCAGCGTTGAACTAGCAACGGATACGCAGTATTTT; CDR3 protein: CSVELATDTQYF
V gene: TRBV7-9; D gene: NA; J gene: TRBJ2-6; clone size: NA; CDR3 DNA: TGTGCCAGCAGCTCGGGGCTTACTGAAGCTTTC; CDR3 protein: CASSSGLTEAF
V gene: TRBV9; D gene: TRBD1; J gene: TRBJ1-2; clone size: many; CDR3 DNA: TGTGCCAGCAGCGTATGGGACAGGTCCAATGGCTACACCTTC; CDR3 protein: CASSVWDRSNGYTF
V gene: TRBV7-2; D gene: NA; J gene: TRBJ1-5; clone size: many; CDR3 DNA: TGTGCCAGCAGCCCCCCGGCAGTGAGGGGCAATCAGCCCCAGCATTTT; CDR3 protein: CASSPPAVRGNQPQHF
V gene: TRBV12-3/TRBV12-4; D gene: NA; J gene: TRBJ2-7; clone size: few; CDR3 DNA: TGTGCCAGCAGTTTGGGCGGGGTCGAGACTGGGGAGCAGTACTTC; CDR3 protein: CASSLGGVETGEQYF
V gene: TRBV7-9; D gene: NA; J gene: TRBJ2-7; clone size: many; CDR3 DNA: TGTGCCAGCAGCTTATTCGCGTTCCCCTACGAGCAGTACTTC; CDR3 protein: CASSLFAFPYEQYF
V gene: TRBV12-3/TRBV12-4; D gene: TRBD1; J gene: TRBJ2-5; clone size: NA; CDR3 DNA: TGTGCCAGCAGTCGAAACTTTAGGGACAGGGTTGAGGAGACCCAGTACTTC; CDR3 protein: CASSRNFRDRVEETQYF